The next 22 T cell receptor beta chains were all read from a single sample in a study of Ad26.COV2.S vaccination and SARS-CoV-2 variants. Specified treatment: roughly 18 received Ad26.COV2.S at low or high dose, single or two shots; several received placebo; per-sample allocation not given. Day 63 after the first vaccine or placebo injection was the time point for sampling. Using immunoSEQ multiplex PCR, the repertoire was profiled, and TCRdb retains in-frame clones only, with some absent. The sample has around 300,000 clones, around 89% seen once. The sequencing here drew on peripheral blood, taken in a trial of Ad26.COV2.S vaccine versus placebo. The origin of the receptors is a person between 18 and 65 years old who received the Ad26.COV2.S COVID-19 vaccine or a placebo.

The chain uses TRBV19 and TRBJ1-6, with TRBD1 as a possible D gene (5 bases). This CDR3 contains 16 residues. With 5 bases removed from V and 4 bases from J, the gap between germline ends came to 15 bases. Germline CDR1 reads LNHDA; CDR2 reads SQIVND (reference sequence). Written as DNA, the CDR3 is TGTGCCAGTAGTTATCCAGGGCGAGGTTATAATTCACCCCTCCACTTT. Amino acids: CASSYPGRGYNSPLHF.

As concerns this clone: Other DNA sequences in this specimen translate into the identical CDR3. The rearrangement joins TRBV6-5 to TRBJ2-7; 9 positions agree with TRBD1. V gave up 6 bases and J gave up 1 base; unmatched junction bases: 1. Germline assignment: CDR1 MNHEY and CDR2 SVGAGI. CDR3 size: 13 residues. The CDR3 reads CASRTGGSYEQYF. Written as DNA, the CDR3 is TGTGCCAGCAGGACAGGGGGTTCCTACGAGCAGTACTTC.

The V and J genes are TRBV5-1 and TRBJ2-6; tentative D call: TRBD2 (7 bases). This CDR3 region has 16 residues. V was pared by 2 bases and J by 3 bases, with 12 bases between. CDR1 and CDR2 from the germline V gene are SGHRS and YFSETQ. CDR3 sequence reads: CASSFAGASGANVLTF. The CDR3, as DNA: TGCGCCAGCAGCTTTGCGGGGGCGAGTGGGGCCAACGTCCTGACTTTC.

There are a few counts of this clone. This chain joins TRBV18 and TRBJ2-2; D is perhaps TRBD1 (5 bases). Trimming removed 3 bases at V and 3 bases at J, with 17 bases between. In germline, CDR1 is KGHSH, CDR2 LQKENI. This CDR3 region has 17 residues. The CDR3 spells CASSPRQTKGDTGELFF. The CDR3 DNA reads as TGTGCCAGCTCACCCAGACAAACTAAAGGGGACACCGGGGAGCTGTTTTTT.

The count of this clone is one. This sample includes further DNA sequences coding for the same CDR3. The rearrangement links TRBV7-9 to TRBJ2-5; D is perhaps TRBD2 (5 bases). Trimming left V 1 base short and J 1 base short, with 7 bases between. The CDR3 runs 14 residues. Germline CDR1 SEHNR, CDR2 FQNEAQ (reference sequence). The CDR3 nucleotides are TGTGCCAGCAGCTTAGGGGGAGTCCAAGAGACCCAGTACTTC. Translated: CASSLGGVQETQYF.

The J gene is TRBJ2-7, the V gene TRBV30; D ambiguous. V lost 2 bases and J 2 bases, leaving 7 bases between the germline ends. The length of the CDR3 is 12 residues. CDR1 GTSNPN and CDR2 SVGIG come from the germline V gene (reference sequence). The DNA of the CDR3 is TGTGCCTGGAGTCTGGGGACCTACGAGCAGTACTTC. This encodes CAWSLGTYEQYF. Full variable domain (outside the CDR3, taken from reference TRBV30 and TRBJ2-7): SQTIHQWPATLVQPVGSPLSLECTVEGTSNPNLYWYRQAAGRGLQLLFYSVGIGQISSEVPQNLSASRPQDRQFILSSKKLLLSDSGFYLCAWSLGTYEQYFGPGTRLTVT.

This chain links TRBV19 with TRBJ1-1; 8 bases fit TRBD1. CDR3 length equals 13 residues. Germline assignment: CDR1 LNHDA and CDR2 SQIVND (reference sequence). Losses at the gene ends were 0 bases for V and 11 bases for J; bases not matched to a gene: 5. The CDR3 here is CASSIDLTGVAFF. The CDR3 nucleotides read TGTGCCAGTAGTATAGACCTGACAGGGGTTGCTTTCTTT.

The J gene is TRBJ2-2, the V gene TRBV7-9; D remains unclear. The CDR3 contains 14 residues. The V end lost 1 base, the J end lost 3 bases, and 6 bases lay between the germline ends. The germline gives CDR1 SEHNR, CDR2 FQNEAQ (reference sequence). CDR3 loop: CASSLERDTGELFF. CDR3 DNA: TGTGCCAGCAGCTTAGAAAGGGACACCGGGGAGCTGTTTTTT.

This chain links TRBV28 with TRBJ1-1, with 12 bases lining up with TRBD1. The CDR3 is 15 residues long. The germline CDR1 and CDR2 sequences are MDHEN and SYDVKM. Unmatched junction bases numbered 8, after V lost 6 bases and J lost 6 bases. In DNA form, the CDR3 reads TGTGCCAGCAGGCCCGCCGGGACAGGGGGCTCTGAAGCTTTCTTT. Translating it yields CASRPAGTGGSEAFF.

This clone counts as medium-sized. This chain links TRBV10-3 with TRBJ1-2; perhaps TRBD1 as D (6 bases). Looked up from germline, CDR1 is ENHRY and CDR2 is SYGVKD. V lost 0 bases to trimming and J lost 0 bases, with 14 bases between them. The CDR3 has 17 amino acids. The CDR3 DNA reads as TGTGCCATCAGTGAGTCTATCTACGGGACACCTAACTATGGCTACACCTTC. It encodes CAISESIYGTPNYGYTF.

The rearrangement links TRBV23-1 to TRBJ1-1, with D unclear. TRBV23-1 is flagged as an ORF with uncertain function. Trimming removed 7 bases from V and 1 base from J, with 7 bases in between. CDR3 length: 12 amino acids. The CDR3 region is CASIPWNTEAFF. The CDR3 DNA reads TGCGCCAGCATACCCTGGAACACTGAAGCTTTCTTT.

V gene TRBV29-1 combines with J gene TRBJ2-1; 14 nucleotides line up with TRBD2. The CDR3 has 15 residues. CDR1 SQVTM and CDR2 ANQGSEA come from the germline V gene. The ends lost 6 bases at V and 9 bases at J; junction bases unmatched: 10. CDR3 amino acids: CSVPLRLAGGFEQFF. The CDR3 DNA is TGCAGCGTACCCCTCAGACTAGCGGGAGGGTTTGAGCAGTTCTTC.

The CDR3 spells CASSSTGGVGNQPQHF. In nucleotides, the CDR3 is TGTGCCAGCAGTTCGACAGGGGGAGTGGGCAATCAGCCCCAGCATTTT. The V gene is TRBV2, the J gene TRBJ1-5, with 9 bases lining up with TRBD1. The germline V gene has CDR1 SNHLY and CDR2 FYNNEI. The CDR3 is 16 amino acids. Losses at the gene ends were 5 bases for V and 2 bases for J; bases not matched to a gene: 7.

The chain is built from TRBV5-1 and TRBJ2-1; 8 bases match TRBD2. The CDR3 is 18 amino acids. Germline values: CDR1 SGHRS, CDR2 YFSETQ. V gave up 2 bases and J gave up 6 bases; unmatched junction bases: 16. DNA of the CDR3: TGCGCCAGCAGCTTATTCCCGGGGGGACTAGAAAGAGTCAATGAGCAGTTCTTC. This sequence encodes CASSLFPGGLERVNEQFF.

The chain employs TRBV11-1 and TRBJ2-7; 8 nucleotides align to TRBD1. V shed 1 base and J 5 bases; nucleotides not matched to a gene: 7. CDR3 size: 15 residues. Germline assignment: CDR1 SGHAT and CDR2 FQDESV (reference sequence). The CDR3 loop reads CASSLVPTGDDEQYF. Here the CDR3 DNA reads TGTGCCAGCAGCTTAGTCCCGACAGGGGATGACGAGCAGTACTTC.

The chain joins TRBV18 to TRBJ1-1; D is uncertain. With 3 bases removed from V and 0 bases from J, the gap between germline ends came to 8 bases. The V gene's germline CDR1 is KGHSH and CDR2 LQKENI. This CDR3 contains 14 residues. Here the CDR3 reads CASSPAVLNTEAFF. CDR3 sequence (DNA): TGTGCCAGCTCACCGGCGGTTTTGAACACTGAAGCTTTCTTT.

The rearrangement links TRBV5-1 to TRBJ2-3; 11 bases are shared with TRBD2. The germline V gene has CDR1 SGHRS and CDR2 YFSETQ. V lost 0 bases, J lost 0 bases, and 9 bases stayed unmatched. CDR3 size: 19 residues. CDR3 sequence: CASSLGFTSGSPSTDTQYF. In DNA, the CDR3 is TGCGCCAGCAGCTTGGGGTTCACTAGCGGGAGCCCTAGCACAGATACGCAGTATTTT.

This chain uses TRBV19 with TRBJ1-1; 9 bases fit TRBD1. The V gene end was trimmed by 3 bases and the J gene end by 4 bases; junction bases not matched to a gene: 15. The germline V gene has CDR1 LNHDA and CDR2 SQIVND (reference sequence). The CDR3 totals 18 residues. CDR3 protein: CASSISRDRVTPRTEAFF. Here the CDR3 DNA reads TGTGCCAGTAGTATCTCCCGGGACAGGGTAACTCCTCGCACTGAAGCTTTCTTT.

Concerning this clone itself: Different DNA sequences within this sample yield the same CDR3. The chain links TRBV18 to TRBJ2-3; D is undetermined. CDR1 KGHSH and CDR2 LQKENI come from the germline V gene. V was cut by 3 bases and J by 2 bases, with 3 bases left in between. The CDR3 is 12 amino acids. This CDR3 reads CASSPNTDTQYF. The DNA of the CDR3 is TGTGCCAGCTCACCTAACACAGATACGCAGTATTTT.

The CDR3 nucleotides are TGTGCCAGCAGTTATGGACAGGGGGCCAGTGGCTACACCTTC. Translated: CASSYGQGASGYTF. This chain links TRBV6-5 with TRBJ1-2; 11 nucleotides agree with TRBD1. The CDR3 totals 14 residues. Trimming at V came to 3 bases and at J to 7 bases, leaving 4 bases not matched to a gene. Looked up from germline, CDR1 is MNHEY and CDR2 is SVGAGI.

The chain has TRBV5-1 and TRBJ2-7; TRBD1 or TRBD2 may be the D gene (5 bases each). There are 13 residues in the CDR3. Deletions cut 3 bases from V and 3 bases from J, with 10 bases between. Germline CDR1 is SGHRS and CDR2 is YFSETQ. As DNA, the CDR3 is TGCGCCAGCAGCTCCGGGACCGGCTACGAGCAGTACTTC. The encoded protein is CASSSGTGYEQYF.

J is TRBJ2-7 and V is TRBV14; D is undetermined. CDR1 and CDR2 from the germline V gene are SGHDN and FVKESK. Trimming removed 1 base at V and 7 bases at J, with 17 bases between. This CDR3 has 15 amino acids. CDR3 residues: CASSQGRVTSGEQYF. CDR3 coding DNA: TGTGCCAGCAGCCAAGGTCGGGTGACCTCTGGGGAGCAGTACTTC.